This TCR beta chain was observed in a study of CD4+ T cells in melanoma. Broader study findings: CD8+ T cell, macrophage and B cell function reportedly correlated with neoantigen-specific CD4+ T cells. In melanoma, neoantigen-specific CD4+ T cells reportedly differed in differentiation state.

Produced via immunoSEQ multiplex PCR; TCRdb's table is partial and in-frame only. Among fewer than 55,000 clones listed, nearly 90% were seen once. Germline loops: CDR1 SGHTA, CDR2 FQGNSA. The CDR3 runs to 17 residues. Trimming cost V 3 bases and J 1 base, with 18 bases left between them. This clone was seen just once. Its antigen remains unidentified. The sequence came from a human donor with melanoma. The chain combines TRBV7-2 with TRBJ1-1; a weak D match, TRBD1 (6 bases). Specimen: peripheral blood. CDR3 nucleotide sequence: TGTGCCAGCAGCTTCCTCCCCCCAGACAGGACGAACACTGAAGCTTTCTTT. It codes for CASSFLPPDRTNTEAFF.